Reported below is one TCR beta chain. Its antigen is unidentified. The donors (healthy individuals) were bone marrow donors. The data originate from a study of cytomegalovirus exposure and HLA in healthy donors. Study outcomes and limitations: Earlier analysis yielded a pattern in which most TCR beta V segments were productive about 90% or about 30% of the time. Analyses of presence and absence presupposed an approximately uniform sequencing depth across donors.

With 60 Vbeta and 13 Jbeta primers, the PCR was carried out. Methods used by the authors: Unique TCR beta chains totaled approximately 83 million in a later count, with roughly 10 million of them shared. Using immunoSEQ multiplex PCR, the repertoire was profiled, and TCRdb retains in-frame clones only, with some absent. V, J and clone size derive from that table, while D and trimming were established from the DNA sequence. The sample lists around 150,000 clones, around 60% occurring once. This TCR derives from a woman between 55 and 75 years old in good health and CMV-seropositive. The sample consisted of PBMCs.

The CDR3 nucleotides read TGTGCCAGTAGCTTACAGGTCGGTCAGCCCCAGCATTTT. As protein: CASSLQVGQPQHF. V and J are TRBV19 and TRBJ1-5; D is possibly TRBD1 (5 bases). Looked up from germline, CDR1 is LNHDA and CDR2 is SQIVND (reference sequence). The CDR3 spans 13 residues. The ends were cut back, 6 bases at V and 6 bases at J, with 12 bases in the middle.